A single sample is the source of the 5 T cell receptor beta chains below, sequenced in a study of blood T cell repertoires in COVID-19. Profiled with immunoSEQ multiplex PCR; TCRdb holds only in-frame clones, not every one. The table has 200,000 to 250,000 clones, under 90% seen once. Specimen: peripheral blood. These receptors all stem from an elderly man with acute or convalescent COVID-19.

The genes are TRBV9 and TRBJ2-2; 9 bases line up with TRBD2. The CDR3 length is 16 residues. Germline lookup yields CDR1 SGDLS and CDR2 YYNGEE. Unmatched junction bases numbered 2, after V lost 0 bases and J lost 2 bases. CDR3 bases: TGTGCCAGCAGCGTAGGAGCGGGAGGTAACACCGGGGAGCTGTTTTTT. This sequence encodes CASSVGAGGNTGELFF. The full variable domain, in which reference TRBV9 and TRBJ2-2 provide the parts outside the CDR3, is DSGVTQTPKHLITATGQRVTLRCSPRSGDLSVYWYQQSLDQGLQFLIQYYNGEERAKGNILERFSAQQFPDLHSELNLSSLELGDSALYFCASSVGAGGNTGELFFGEGSRLTVL.

The chain is built from TRBV2 and TRBJ1-4; 7 bases match TRBD1. Trimming at V came to 6 bases and at J to 0 bases, leaving 4 bases not matched to a gene. This CDR3 has 15 amino acids. CDR1 SNHLY and CDR2 FYNNEI come from the germline V gene. Written as DNA, the CDR3 is TGTGCCAGCAGGGGACAGATTGCAACTAATGAAAAACTGTTTTTT. It yields the protein CASRGQIATNEKLFF.

The J gene is TRBJ2-5, the V gene TRBV3-1 (or the pseudogene TRBV3-2); 8 bases agree with TRBD1. Germline V gene lookup returns CDR1 LGHDT and CDR2 YNNKEL (reference sequence). The J segment lost 5 bases and the V segment lost 5 bases, leaving 10 bases of the junction unmatched. The CDR3 is made up of 15 amino acids. The CDR3 sequence is CASSGSGGSRETQYF. The CDR3 DNA reads TGTGCCAGCAGCGGTTCAGGGGGCTCTAGGGAGACCCAGTACTTC.

This clone was observed a single time. The chain has TRBV7-3 and TRBJ2-6; TRBD1 aligns across 7 bases. The CDR3 sequence is 17 residues long. The germline CDR1 and CDR2 sequences are SGHTA and FQGTGA. V was clipped by 3 bases and J by 0 bases; unmatched bases: 5. The CDR3 DNA follows: TGTGCCAGCAGCTTGCCGACAGGGCCCTCTGGGGCCAACGTCCTGACTTTC. Encoded protein: CASSLPTGPSGANVLTF.

The rearrangement uses TRBV30 and TRBJ1-6; D possibly corresponds to TRBD1 (6 bases). This CDR3 is built from 14 residues. V was cut by 4 bases and J by 9 bases, with 16 bases left in between. Germline V CDR1 and CDR2: GTSNPN, SVGIG (reference sequence). The CDR3 nucleotides read TGTGCCTGGACCACCCAGGGGAAAGGTTCACCCCTCCACTTT. It encodes CAWTTQGKGSPLHF.